The 22 T cell receptor beta chains below come from one sample, sequenced in a study of T cell responses to AZD1222 COVID-19 vaccine. Produced via immunoSEQ multiplex PCR; TCRdb's table is partial and in-frame only. The table has 97,000 or so clones, 85% to 90% seen once. Sequencing was performed on peripheral blood, taken on day 0 of AZD1222 vaccination. Receptor source: an adult in good health.

V gene TRBV19 combines with J gene TRBJ2-7; 9 bases are a match to TRBD1. The CDR3 is made up of 15 amino acids. Trimming removed 5 bases from V and 6 bases from J; junction bases left unmatched: 11. Germline V gene lookup returns CDR1 LNHDA and CDR2 SQIVND (reference sequence). The CDR3 nucleotides are TGTGCCAGTAGTCTCCGGGACAGGGTCGCTGGCGAGCAGTACTTC. This gives the protein CASSLRDRVAGEQYF.

The CDR3 sequence is CAWSPNRGYGYEQYF. CDR3 nucleotide sequence: TGTGCCTGGAGTCCGAACAGGGGGTATGGCTACGAGCAGTACTTC. V gene TRBV30 combines with J gene TRBJ2-7, with 8 bases that match TRBD1. With V trimmed by 2 bases and J by 3 bases, 9 bases remained unmatched. The CDR3 runs 15 residues. Looked up from germline, CDR1 is GTSNPN and CDR2 is SVGIG (reference sequence).

This chain joins TRBV5-1 and TRBJ1-3; tentative D call: TRBD1 (6 bases). Germline V gene lookup returns CDR1 SGHRS and CDR2 YFSETQ. V shed 0 bases and J shed 7 bases, with 17 bases lying between them. The CDR3 runs 16 residues. Here the CDR3 DNA reads TGCGCCAGCAGCTTGGCCGGTAGGGGGTTACGGAACACCATATATTTT. Its translation: CASSLAGRGLRNTIYF.

This chain joins TRBV5-1 and TRBJ2-1; D may be TRBD1 (6 bases). Germline V gene data show CDR1 as SGHRS and CDR2 as YFSETQ. The CDR3 covers 13 residues. Trimming stripped 5 bases from V and 7 bases from J, with 13 bases between. The CDR3 sequence is CASRPNRDNEQFF. CDR3 bases: TGCGCCAGCAGACCCAACAGGGATAATGAGCAGTTCTTC.

The chain has TRBV5-1 and TRBJ2-3; D remains ambiguous. Trimming cost V 0 bases and J 0 bases, with 11 bases left between them. The CDR3 covers 16 residues. CDR1 is SGHRS and CDR2 is YFSETQ in the germline V gene. The CDR3 DNA reads as TGCGCCAGCAGCTTGGAACCGGTATCTAGCACAGATACGCAGTATTTT. Protein: CASSLEPVSSTDTQYF.

This clone was recorded once. The chain has TRBV2 and TRBJ2-3; perhaps TRBD2 as D (6 bases). This CDR3 is 13 amino acids long. Germline V gene data show CDR1 as SNHLY and CDR2 as FYNNEI. CDR3 residues: CGTSRETTDTQYF. The CDR3 DNA sequence: TGTGGAACTAGTCGGGAGACGACAGATACGCAGTATTTT.

V is TRBV11-1 and J is TRBJ1-2, with no clear D. V lost 5 bases and J lost 2, with 6 bases in between. This CDR3 region has 12 residues. Germline lookup yields CDR1 SGHAT and CDR2 FQDESV (reference sequence). The CDR3 region is CASSTGNYGYTF. CDR3 nucleotides: TGTGCCAGCAGCACGGGGAACTATGGCTACACCTTC.

This chain connects TRBV12-1 to TRBJ2-1; TRBD2 is taken as the D call from the table, unchecked against the DNA. TRBV12-1 is labeled a pseudogene. This CDR3 comprises 16 residues. For the CDR3, the DNA is TGTGCCAGCAGCTTTGGGCCTCTAGCGTCCCACAATGAGCAGTTCTTC. This translates into CASSFGPLASHNEQFF.

V usage is TRBV12-3 or TRBV12-4 and J usage is TRBJ1-1; D not resolved. The CDR3 has 13 residues. V shed 4 bases and J shed 3 bases, with 9 bases lying between them. The CDR3 DNA is TGTGCCAGCAGTTCCCTTAGCCACACTGAAGCTTTCTTT. Amino acid sequence: CASSSLSHTEAFF.

The V call is TRBV7-8, the J call TRBJ2-5; D is ambiguous. This CDR3 spans 13 amino acids. The ends were cut back, 1 base at V and 5 bases at J, with 8 bases in the middle. Germline lookup yields CDR1 SGHVS and CDR2 FQNEAQ. The CDR3 loop is CASSLDGSETQYF. The DNA for the CDR3 is TGTGCCAGCAGCTTAGATGGTTCCGAGACCCAGTACTTC.

This chain uses TRBV5-1 with TRBJ1-6; D gene uncertain. Trimming shortened V by 1 base and J by 4 bases, and 12 bases separated the two germline ends. This CDR3 comprises 16 residues. The V gene's germline CDR1 is SGHRS and CDR2 YFSETQ. The CDR3 loop reads CASSLSGPGYNSPLHF. As DNA, the CDR3 is TGCGCCAGCAGCTTGTCTGGTCCCGGTTATAATTCACCCCTCCACTTT.

The rearrangement joins TRBV6-5 to TRBJ1-2; TRBD1 agrees at 8 bases. CDR1 is MNHEY and CDR2 is SVGAGI in the germline V gene. This CDR3 is built from 14 residues. The junction had 11 bases not matched to a gene; V was cut back by 7 bases and J by 7 bases. As DNA, the CDR3 is TGTGCCAGCAATTTAGCAGGGGGCGCGACTGGCTACACCTTC. The encoded protein is CASNLAGGATGYTF.

This clone occurred once. This chain uses TRBV14 with TRBJ2-7; D is tentatively TRBD1 or TRBD2 (7 bases each). Trimming took off 1 base at V and 9 bases at J, with 16 bases between the two ends. Germline V gene lookup returns CDR1 SGHDN and CDR2 FVKESK. The CDR3 is 14 amino acids. The CDR3 spells CASSQGDSRGGQYF. CDR3 sequence (DNA): TGTGCCAGCAGCCAAGGGGACAGTCGCGGGGGGCAGTACTTC.

The rearrangement uses TRBV5-4 and TRBJ2-7; D unresolved. This CDR3 is 11 amino acids long. Germline CDR1 SGHNT, CDR2 YYREEE (reference sequence). Between the trimmed V and J ends, which lost 2 bases and 5 bases, there was a span of 5 bases. CDR3 sequence reads: CASSFNHEQYF. CDR3 nucleotides: TGTGCCAGCAGCTTTAATCACGAGCAGTACTTC. Together with reference TRBV5-4 and TRBJ2-7, the CDR3 gives the full variable domain: ETGVTQSPTHLIKTRGQQVTLRCSSQSGHNTVSWYQQALGQGPQFIFQYYREEENGRGNFPPRFSGLQFPNYSSELNVNALELDDSALYLCASSFNHEQYFGPGTRLTVT.

The rearrangement joins TRBV4-2 to TRBJ1-3; 11 bases fit TRBD1. Germline V lookup: CDR1 LGHNA, CDR2 YNFKEQ. This CDR3 comprises 17 residues. V was clipped by 6 bases and J by 0 bases; unmatched bases: 7. CDR3 bases: TGTGCCAGCAGATTAACCGGGACAGGGGGCTCTGGAAACACCATATATTTT. It translates to CASRLTGTGGSGNTIYF.

V usage is TRBV4-1 and J usage is TRBJ1-6; D possibly corresponds to TRBD1 (5 bases). The germline V gene has CDR1 MGHRA and CDR2 YSYEKL. This CDR3 contains 17 residues. The V gene lost 4 bases and the J gene lost 6 bases, with 19 bases spanning the gap. CDR3 sequence: CASSRTTEATSNSPLHF. The CDR3 bases are TGCGCCAGCAGCCGGACAACGGAGGCCACCAGTAATTCACCCCTCCACTTT.

The chain joins TRBV28 to TRBJ2-3, with D hard to call. Trimming took 5 bases from V and 2 from J, leaving 5 bases between them. This CDR3 contains 12 residues. Germline V gene lookup returns CDR1 MDHEN and CDR2 SYDVKM. In DNA, the CDR3 is TGTGCCAGCAGTACCCCCACAGATACGCAGTATTTT. It translates to CASSTPTDTQYF.

The chain combines TRBV19 with TRBJ2-7; no clear D. The germline gives CDR1 LNHDA, CDR2 SQIVND (reference sequence). This CDR3 is built from 16 residues. Trimming removed 6 bases at V and 7 bases at J, with 25 bases between. CDR3 loop: CASRSGAGKWVGEQYF. CDR3 nucleotide sequence: TGTGCCAGTAGGTCTGGCGCTGGGAAGTGGGTTGGAGAGCAGTACTTC.

V usage is TRBV6-5 and J usage is TRBJ2-7; the D gene could be TRBD1 or TRBD2 (5 bases each). Trimming took off 5 bases at V and 3 bases at J, with 17 bases between the two ends. CDR1 is MNHEY, CDR2 SVGAGI, per germline. This CDR3 region has 15 residues. The CDR3 here is CASSNRAGSSYEQYF. CDR3 in DNA: TGTGCCAGCAGTAACCGGGCAGGGAGCAGCTACGAGCAGTACTTC.

This clone occurred once. The chain employs TRBV19 and TRBJ1-5; unclear D gene. Germline V CDR1 and CDR2: LNHDA, SQIVND (reference sequence). Trimming cost V 3 bases and J 3 bases, with 6 bases left between them. This CDR3 contains 13 residues. The CDR3 spells CASSMPTNQPQHF. Written as DNA, the CDR3 is TGTGCCAGTAGTATGCCAACCAATCAGCCCCAGCATTTT.

The chain combines TRBV7-9 with TRBJ1-5; TRBD1 might be the D (5 bases). The CDR3 has 18 residues. V shed 6 bases and J shed 6 bases, with 27 bases lying between them. The germline gives CDR1 SEHNR, CDR2 FQNEAQ (reference sequence). CDR3 residues: CASSREKLRRVPSQPQHF. CDR3 bases: TGTGCCAGCAGTCGGGAAAAACTTCGCAGGGTTCCGAGTCAGCCCCAGCATTTT.

The chain uses TRBV7-2 and TRBJ2-3; D not certain. Germline CDR1 reads SGHTA; CDR2 reads FQGNSA. The V and J ends lost 3 bases and 2 bases respectively, with 9 bases between them. The CDR3 totals 14 residues. The CDR3 DNA reads as TGTGCCAGCAGCTTGACGGTTTCCACAGATACGCAGTATTTT. Translation: CASSLTVSTDTQYF.